This section outlines one T cell receptor beta chain sequence together with its context. What it binds is not known. Looked up from germline, CDR1 is MNHEY and CDR2 is SVGAGI. Trimming removed 2 bases from V and 5 bases from J, with 14 bases in between. The CDR3 runs to 15 residues. The data originate from a study of cytomegalovirus exposure and HLA in healthy donors. Study-wide points: For TCR beta chains, V- and J-gene trimming was later linked to a missense DCLRE1C variant.

The PCR contained 60 Vbeta and 13 Jbeta primers. The assay was immunoSEQ multiplex PCR, and TCRdb's table has in-frame clones only and misses some. The specimen's table records 140,000 to 150,000 clones. Sequenced material: PBMCs. This clonotype originated in a male donor in good health and CMV-seronegative. The chain is built from TRBV6-5 and TRBJ2-3, with unresolved D. The CDR3 nucleotides read TGTGCCAGCAGTTACAGTAGCTCGTACTTAGATACGCAGTATTTT. This codes for CASSYSSSYLDTQYF.